The next 3 T cell receptor beta chains were all read from a single sample in a study of shared T cell receptors in the human thymus. Some clones are missing from TCRdb's copy, which holds only in-frame ones; the method was immunoSEQ multiplex PCR. Among hundreds of thousands of clones, 88% were seen once, and the ten largest hold 0.008% to 0.011%. These data also formed part of another study, on human thymus T cells.

Sample: thymocytes. All receptors come from a boy younger than two with a congenital heart defect.

V gene TRBV9 combines with J gene TRBJ2-7; 15 bases agree with TRBD2. The trim removed 2 bases at V and 0 bases at J, leaving 3 bases unmatched. Germline V gene lookup returns CDR1 SGDLS and CDR2 YYNGEE. This CDR3 region has 17 residues. CDR3 DNA: TGTGCCAGCAGCGTGGGACTAGCGGGAGGTGGCTCCTACGAGCAGTACTTC. Translated: CASSVGLAGGGSYEQYF.

This rearrangement joins TRBV27 to TRBJ2-7, with 14 bases identical to TRBD2. This CDR3 has 15 residues. Looked up from germline, CDR1 is MNHEY and CDR2 is SMNVEV (reference sequence). V gave up 5 bases and J gave up 4 bases; unmatched junction bases: 4. The CDR3 coding sequence is TGTGCCAGCAGTAAGACTAGCGGGAGGGGATACGAGCAGTACTTC. Translated: CASSKTSGRGYEQYF.

The chain uses TRBV28 and TRBJ1-5; no clear D. This CDR3 is 16 amino acids long. Germline values: CDR1 MDHEN, CDR2 SYDVKM. Trimming stripped 3 bases from V and 7 bases from J, with 19 bases between. The CDR3 coding sequence is TGTGCCAGCAGTTTGGCAGGCTCTATAAGACCCCAGCCCCAGCATTTT. Translating gives CASSLAGSIRPQPQHF.